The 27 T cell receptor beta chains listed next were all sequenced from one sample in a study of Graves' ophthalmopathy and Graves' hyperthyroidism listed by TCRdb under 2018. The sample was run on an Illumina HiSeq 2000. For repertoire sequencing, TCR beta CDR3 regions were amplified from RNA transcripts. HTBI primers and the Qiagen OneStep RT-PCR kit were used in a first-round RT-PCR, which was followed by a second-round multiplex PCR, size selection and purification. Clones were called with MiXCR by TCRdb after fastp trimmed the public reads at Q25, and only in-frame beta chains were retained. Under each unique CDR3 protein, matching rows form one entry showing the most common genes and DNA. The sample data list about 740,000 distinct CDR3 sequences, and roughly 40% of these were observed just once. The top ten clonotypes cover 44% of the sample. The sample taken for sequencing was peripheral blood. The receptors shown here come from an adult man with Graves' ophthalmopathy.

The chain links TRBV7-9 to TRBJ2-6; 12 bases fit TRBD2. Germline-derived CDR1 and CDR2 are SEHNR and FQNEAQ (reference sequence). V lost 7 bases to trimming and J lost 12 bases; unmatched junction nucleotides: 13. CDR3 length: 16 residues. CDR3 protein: CASKKTSGGLRSVLTF. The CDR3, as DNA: TGTGCCAGCAAGAAGACTAGCGGGGGTTTACGGAGCGTCCTGACTTTC.

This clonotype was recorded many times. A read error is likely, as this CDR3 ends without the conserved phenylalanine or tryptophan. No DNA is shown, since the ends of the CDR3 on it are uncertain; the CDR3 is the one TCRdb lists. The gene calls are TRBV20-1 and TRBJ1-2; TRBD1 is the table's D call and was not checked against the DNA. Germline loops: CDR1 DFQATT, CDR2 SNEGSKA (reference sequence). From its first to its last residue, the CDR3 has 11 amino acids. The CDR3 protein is CSASQTGTGPL.

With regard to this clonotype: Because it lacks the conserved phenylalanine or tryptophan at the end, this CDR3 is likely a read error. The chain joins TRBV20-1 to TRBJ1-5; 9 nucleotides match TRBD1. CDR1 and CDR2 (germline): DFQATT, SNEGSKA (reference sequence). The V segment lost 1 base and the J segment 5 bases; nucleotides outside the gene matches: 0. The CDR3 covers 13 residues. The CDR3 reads CSARGTGDQPQHL. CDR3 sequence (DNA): TGCAGTGCTAGAGGGACAGGGGATCAGCCCCAGCATTTG.

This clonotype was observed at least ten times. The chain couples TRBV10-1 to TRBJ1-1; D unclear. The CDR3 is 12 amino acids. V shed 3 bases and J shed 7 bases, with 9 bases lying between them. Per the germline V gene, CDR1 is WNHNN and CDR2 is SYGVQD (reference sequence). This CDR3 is CASSEGSSEAFF. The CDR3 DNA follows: TGCGCCAGCAGTGAAGGCTCGAGTGAAGCTTTCTTT.

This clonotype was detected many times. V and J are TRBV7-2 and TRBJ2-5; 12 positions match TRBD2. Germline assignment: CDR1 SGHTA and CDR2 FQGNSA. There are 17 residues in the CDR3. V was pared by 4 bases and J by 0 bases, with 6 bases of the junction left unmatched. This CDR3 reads CASSSGLAGPDQETQYF. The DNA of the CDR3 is TGTGCCAGCAGCTCAGGACTAGCGGGGCCCGACCAAGAGACCCAGTACTTC.

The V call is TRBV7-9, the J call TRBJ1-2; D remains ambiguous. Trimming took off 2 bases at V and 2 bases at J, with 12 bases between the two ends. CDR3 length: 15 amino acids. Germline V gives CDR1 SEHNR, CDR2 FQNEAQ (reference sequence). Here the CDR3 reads CASSLPAGRNYGYTF. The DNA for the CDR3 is TGTGCCAGCAGCTTACCGGCGGGCAGAAACTATGGCTACACCTTC. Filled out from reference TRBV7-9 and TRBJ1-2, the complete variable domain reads DTGVSQNPRHKITKRGQNVTFRCDPISEHNRLYWYRQTLGQGPEFLTYFQNEAQLEKSRLLSDRFSAERPKGSFSTLEIQRTEQGDSAMYLCASSLPAGRNYGYTFGSGTRLTVV.

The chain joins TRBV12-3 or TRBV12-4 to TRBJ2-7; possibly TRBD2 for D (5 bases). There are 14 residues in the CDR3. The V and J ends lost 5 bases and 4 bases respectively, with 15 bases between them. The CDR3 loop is CASSLDSGIYEQYF. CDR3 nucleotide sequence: TGTGCCAGCAGTCTAGACTCGGGGATATACGAGCAGTACTTC.

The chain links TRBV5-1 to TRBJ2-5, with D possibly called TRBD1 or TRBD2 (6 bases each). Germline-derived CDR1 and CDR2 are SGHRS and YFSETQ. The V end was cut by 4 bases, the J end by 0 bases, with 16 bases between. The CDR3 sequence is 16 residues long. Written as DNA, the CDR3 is TGCGCCAGCAGCCCCGAGGGGGGACACTACCAAGAGACCCAGTACTTC. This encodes CASSPEGGHYQETQYF.

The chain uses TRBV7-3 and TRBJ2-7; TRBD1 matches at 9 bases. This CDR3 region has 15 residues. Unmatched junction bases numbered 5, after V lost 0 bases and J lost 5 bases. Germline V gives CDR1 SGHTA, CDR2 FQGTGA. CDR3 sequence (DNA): TGTGCCAGCAGCTTAACCCCGGGACAGGGCCACGAGCAGTACTTC. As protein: CASSLTPGQGHEQYF.

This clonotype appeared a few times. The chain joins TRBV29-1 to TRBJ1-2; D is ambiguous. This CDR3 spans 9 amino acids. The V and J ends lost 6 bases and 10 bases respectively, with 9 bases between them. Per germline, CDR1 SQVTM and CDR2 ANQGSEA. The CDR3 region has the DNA TGCAGCGTGGCTCTTGCCTACACCTTC. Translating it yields CSVALAYTF.

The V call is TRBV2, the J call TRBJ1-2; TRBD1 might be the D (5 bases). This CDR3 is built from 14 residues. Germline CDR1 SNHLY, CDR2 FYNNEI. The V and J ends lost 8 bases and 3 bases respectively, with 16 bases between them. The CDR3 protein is CASPNPGGYYGYTF. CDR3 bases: TGTGCCAGCCCTAACCCGGGGGGATACTATGGCTACACCTTC.

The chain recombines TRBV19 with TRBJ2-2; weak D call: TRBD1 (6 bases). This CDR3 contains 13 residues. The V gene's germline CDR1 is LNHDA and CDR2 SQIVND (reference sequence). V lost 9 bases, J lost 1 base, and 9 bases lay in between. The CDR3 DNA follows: TGTGCCAGCCCGGACAGGAACACCGGGGAGCTGTTTTTT. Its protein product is CASPDRNTGELFF.

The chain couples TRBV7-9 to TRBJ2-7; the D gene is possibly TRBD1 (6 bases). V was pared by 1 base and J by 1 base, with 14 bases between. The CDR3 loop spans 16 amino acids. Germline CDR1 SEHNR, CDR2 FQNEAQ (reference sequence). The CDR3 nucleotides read TGTGCCAGCAGCTTAGGGAACTACAGGGAGTCCTACGAGCAGTACTTC. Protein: CASSLGNYRESYEQYF. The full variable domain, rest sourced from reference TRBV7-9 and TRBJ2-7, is DTGVSQNPRHKITKRGQNVTFRCDPISEHNRLYWYRQTLGQGPEFLTYFQNEAQLEKSRLLSDRFSAERPKGSFSTLEIQRTEQGDSAMYLCASSLGNYRESYEQYFGPGTRLTVT.

CDR3 region: CSVSAGDSPLHF. In DNA form, the CDR3 reads TGCAGCGTTTCGGCGGGGGACTCACCCCTCCACTTT. The chain carries TRBV29-1 and TRBJ1-6, with a possible D match to TRBD1 (5 bases). The CDR3 length is 12 residues. Trimming left V 5 bases short and J 10 bases short, with 12 bases between. CDR1 is SQVTM and CDR2 is ANQGSEA in the germline V gene.

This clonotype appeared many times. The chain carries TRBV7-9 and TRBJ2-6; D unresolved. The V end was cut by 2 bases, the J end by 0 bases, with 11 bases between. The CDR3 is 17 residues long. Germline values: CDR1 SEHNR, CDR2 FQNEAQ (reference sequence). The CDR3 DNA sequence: TGTGCCAGCAGCTTATCGGACCAAAGCTCTGGGGCCAACGTCCTGACTTTC. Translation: CASSLSDQSSGANVLTF.

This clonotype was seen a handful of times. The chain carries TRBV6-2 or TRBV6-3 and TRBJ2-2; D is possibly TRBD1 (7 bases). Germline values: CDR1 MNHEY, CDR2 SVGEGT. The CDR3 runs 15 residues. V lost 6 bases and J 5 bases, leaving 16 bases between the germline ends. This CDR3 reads CASSYQGGVTGELFF. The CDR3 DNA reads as TGTGCCAGCAGCTATCAGGGGGGTGTGACCGGGGAGCTGTTTTTT.

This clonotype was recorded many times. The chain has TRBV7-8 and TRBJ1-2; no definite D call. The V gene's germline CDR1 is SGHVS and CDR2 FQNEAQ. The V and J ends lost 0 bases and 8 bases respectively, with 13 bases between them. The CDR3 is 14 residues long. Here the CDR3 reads CASSLAAAGRGYTF. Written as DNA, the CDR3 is TGTGCCAGCAGCTTAGCGGCCGCTGGAAGAGGCTACACCTTC.

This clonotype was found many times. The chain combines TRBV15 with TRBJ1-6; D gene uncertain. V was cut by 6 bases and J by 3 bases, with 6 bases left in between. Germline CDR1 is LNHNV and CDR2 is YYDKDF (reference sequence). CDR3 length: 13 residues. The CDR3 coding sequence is TGTGCCACCAGTGGGTTCTATAATTCACCCCTCCACTTT. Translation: CATSGFYNSPLHF.

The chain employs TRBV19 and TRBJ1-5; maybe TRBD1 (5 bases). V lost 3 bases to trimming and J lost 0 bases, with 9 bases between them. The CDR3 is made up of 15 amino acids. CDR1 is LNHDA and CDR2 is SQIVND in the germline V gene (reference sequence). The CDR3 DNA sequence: TGTGCCAGTAGTATGGGGACGGTTAGCAATCAGCCCCAGCATTTT. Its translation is CASSMGTVSNQPQHF.

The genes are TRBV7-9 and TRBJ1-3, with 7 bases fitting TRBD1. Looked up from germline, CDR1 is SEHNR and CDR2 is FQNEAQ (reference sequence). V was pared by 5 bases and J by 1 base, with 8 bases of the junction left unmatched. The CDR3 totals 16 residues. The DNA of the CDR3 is TGTGCCAGCAGCCTAGGAGGGGGCAGGTCTGGAAACACCATATATTTT. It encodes CASSLGGGRSGNTIYF.

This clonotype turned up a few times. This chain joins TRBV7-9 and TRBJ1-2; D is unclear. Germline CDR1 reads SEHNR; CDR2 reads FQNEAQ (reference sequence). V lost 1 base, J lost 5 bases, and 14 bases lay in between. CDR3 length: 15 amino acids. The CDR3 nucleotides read TGTGCCAGCAGCTTAGGGTCGAGTACTGGGTATGGCTACACCTTC. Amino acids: CASSLGSSTGYGYTF.

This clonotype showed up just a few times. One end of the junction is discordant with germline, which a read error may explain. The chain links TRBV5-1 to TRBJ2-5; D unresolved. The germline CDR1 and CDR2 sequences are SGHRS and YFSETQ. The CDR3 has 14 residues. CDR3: CASSLGTTQEAQYF. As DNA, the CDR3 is TGTGCCAGCAGCTTGGGTACAACTCAAGAGGCCCAGTACTTC.

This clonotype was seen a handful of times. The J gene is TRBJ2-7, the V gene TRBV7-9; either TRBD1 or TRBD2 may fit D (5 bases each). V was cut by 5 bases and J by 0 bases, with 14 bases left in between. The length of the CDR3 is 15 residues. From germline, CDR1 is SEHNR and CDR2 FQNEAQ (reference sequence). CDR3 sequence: CASSPELGDSYEQYF. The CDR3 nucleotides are TGTGCCAGCAGCCCCGAGTTGGGGGACTCCTACGAGCAGTACTTC.

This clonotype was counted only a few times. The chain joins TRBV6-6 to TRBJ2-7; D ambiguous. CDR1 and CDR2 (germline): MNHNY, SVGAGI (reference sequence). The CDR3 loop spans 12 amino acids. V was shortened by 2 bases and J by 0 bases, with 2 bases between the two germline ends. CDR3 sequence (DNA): TGTGCCAGCAGTTACACCTCCTACGAGCAGTACTTC. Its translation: CASSYTSYEQYF.

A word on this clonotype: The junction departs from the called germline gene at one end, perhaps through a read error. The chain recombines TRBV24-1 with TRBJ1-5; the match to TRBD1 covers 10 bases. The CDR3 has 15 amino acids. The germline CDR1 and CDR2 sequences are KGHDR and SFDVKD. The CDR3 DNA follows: TGTGCCAGCAGTCCGCCGGGACAGGGGAATCAGCCCCAGCATTTT. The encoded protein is CASSPPGQGNQPQHF.

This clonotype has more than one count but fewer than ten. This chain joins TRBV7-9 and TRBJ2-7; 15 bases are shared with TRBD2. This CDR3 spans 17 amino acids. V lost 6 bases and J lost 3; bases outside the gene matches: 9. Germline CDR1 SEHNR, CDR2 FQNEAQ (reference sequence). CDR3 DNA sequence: TGTGCCAGCAGTCCCGGGACTAGCGGGGGGATTTTCTACGAGCAGTACTTC. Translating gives CASSPGTSGGIFYEQYF.

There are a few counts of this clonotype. The CDR3 DNA follows: TGCAGTGCTACAGAGGCCGGGACAGCGGTATACGAGCAGTACTTC. This translates into CSATEAGTAVYEQYF. J is TRBJ2-7 and V is TRBV20-1; 7 bases line up with TRBD1. The germline CDR1 and CDR2 sequences are DFQATT and SNEGSKA (reference sequence). Trimming removed 4 bases from V and 4 bases from J; junction bases left unmatched: 13. The CDR3 runs 15 residues.